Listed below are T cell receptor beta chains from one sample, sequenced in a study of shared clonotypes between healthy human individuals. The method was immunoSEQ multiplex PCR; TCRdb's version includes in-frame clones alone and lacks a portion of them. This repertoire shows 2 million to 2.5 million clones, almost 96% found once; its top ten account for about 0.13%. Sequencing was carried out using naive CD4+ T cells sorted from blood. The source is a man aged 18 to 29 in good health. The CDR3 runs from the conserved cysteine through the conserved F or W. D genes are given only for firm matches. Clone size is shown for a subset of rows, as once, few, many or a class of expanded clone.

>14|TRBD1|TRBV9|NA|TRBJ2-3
TGTGCCAGCAGCTTCGGACAGGGGGAAGATACGCAGTATTTT
CASSFGQGEDTQYF
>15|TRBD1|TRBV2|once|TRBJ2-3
TGTGCCAGCACCGGACAGGGGGCTAGCACAGATACGCAGTATTTT
CASTGQGASTDTQYF
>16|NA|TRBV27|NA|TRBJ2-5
TGTGCCAGCAGAGCTTTGGGTTCGGGGAAACAAGAGACCCAGTACTTC
CASRALGSGKQETQYF
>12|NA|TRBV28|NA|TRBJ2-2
TGTGCCAGCAGCGAGCTGACCGGGGAGCTGTTTTTT
CASSELTGELFF
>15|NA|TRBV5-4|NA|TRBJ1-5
TGTGCCAGCAGCTTGGGGGGGGCTAATGCCCAGCCCCAGCATTTT
CASSLGGANAQPQHF
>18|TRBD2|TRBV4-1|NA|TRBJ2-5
TGCGCCAGCAGCCAAGAAACTAGCGGGGGGGCAGGGCGAGAGACCCAGTACTTC
CASSQETSGGAGRETQYF
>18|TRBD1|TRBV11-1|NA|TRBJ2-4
TGTGCCAGCAGCCTGACAGGGGGCGGGATCCTAGCCAAAAACATTCAGTACTTC
CASSLTGGGILAKNIQYF
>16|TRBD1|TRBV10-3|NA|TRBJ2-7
TGTGCCATCAGTGAAGCTCCGGGACAGGGATCCTACGAGCAGTACTTC
CAISEAPGQGSYEQYF
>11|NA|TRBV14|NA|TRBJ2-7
TGTGCCAGCAGCCAAGTTTACGAGCAGTACTTC
CASSQVYEQYF
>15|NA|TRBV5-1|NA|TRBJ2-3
TGCGCCAGCAGCTTGGATCCGAGGGCCACAGATACGCAGTATTTT
CASSLDPRATDTQYF
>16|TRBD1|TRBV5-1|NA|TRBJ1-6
TGCGCCAGCAGCGACGGGACAGGGGGAGGAAATTCACCCCTCCACTTT
CASSDGTGGGNSPLHF
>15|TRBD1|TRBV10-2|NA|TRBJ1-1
TGCGCCAGCAGTGATACGAACAGGGGGTCCCCTGAAGCTTTCTTT
CASSDTNRGSPEAFF
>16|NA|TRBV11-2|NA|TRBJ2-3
TGTGCCAGCAGCTTATTTGCGGCGGAGAACACAGATACGCAGTATTTT
CASSLFAAENTDTQYF
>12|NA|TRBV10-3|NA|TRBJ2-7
TGTGCCACTGGACAGCTCGTTTGGGAGCAGTACTTC
CATGQLVWEQYF
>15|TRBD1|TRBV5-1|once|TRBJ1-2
TGCGCCAGCACCAGTACAGGGGGCGCGAACTATGGCTACACCTTC
CASTSTGGANYGYTF
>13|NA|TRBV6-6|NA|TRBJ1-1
TGTGCCAGCCATAGACCGACGAACACTGAAGCTTTCTTT
CASHRPTNTEAFF
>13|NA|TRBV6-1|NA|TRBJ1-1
TGTGCCAGCCGCATAAAGGGCCACACTGAAGCTTTCTTT
CASRIKGHTEAFF
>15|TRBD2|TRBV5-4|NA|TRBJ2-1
TGTGCCAGCAGCCCGGGACTAGACCCGTACAATGAGCAGTTCTTC
CASSPGLDPYNEQFF
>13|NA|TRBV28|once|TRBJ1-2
TGTGCCAGCCGCACACCCGGCAACTCTGGCTACACCTTC
CASRTPGNSGYTF
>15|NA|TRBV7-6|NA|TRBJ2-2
TGTGCCAGCAGCCTTGGGGGGCTAAACACCGGGGAGCTGTTTTTT
CASSLGGLNTGELFF
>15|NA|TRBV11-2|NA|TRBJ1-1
TGTGCCAGCAGCTTAGGTTTCCCTCTGAACACTGAAGCTTTCTTT
CASSLGFPLNTEAFF
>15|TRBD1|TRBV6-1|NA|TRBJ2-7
TGTGCCAGCAGCAAGAACGGGGACAGCCGTTACGAGCAGTACTTC
CASSKNGDSRYEQYF
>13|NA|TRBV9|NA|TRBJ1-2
TGTGCCAGCAGCCAGCCTCCTAACTATGGCTACACCTTC
CASSQPPNYGYTF
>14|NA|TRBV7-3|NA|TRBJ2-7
TGTGCCAGCAGCATACAGGGAGGGGACTACGAGCAGTACTTC
CASSIQGGDYEQYF
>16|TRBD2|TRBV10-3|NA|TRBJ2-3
TGTGCCATCAGTGGGACTAGCGGGATCCTCACAGATACGCAGTATTTT
CAISGTSGILTDTQYF
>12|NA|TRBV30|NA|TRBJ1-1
TGTGCCTGGGGATCGACAGACACTGAAGCTTTCTTT
CAWGSTDTEAFF
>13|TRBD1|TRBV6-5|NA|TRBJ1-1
TGTGCCAGCAGTTTGACAGGGGGGACTGAAGCTTTCTTT
CASSLTGGTEAFF
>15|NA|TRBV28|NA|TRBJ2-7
TGTGCCAGCAACTTCCGGGGCGCGGAGGGCTACGAGCAGTACTTC
CASNFRGAEGYEQYF
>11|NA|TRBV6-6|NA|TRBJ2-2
TGTGCCAGCACTGAACCTGGGGAGCTGTTTTTT
CASTEPGELFF
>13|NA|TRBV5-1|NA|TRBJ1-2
TGCGCCAGCAGCTTTAAGGGCGACTATGGCTACACCTTC
CASSFKGDYGYTF
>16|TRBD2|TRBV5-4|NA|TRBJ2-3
TGTGCCAGCAGCGGTGGACTAGCGGGGGGAACAGATACGCAGTATTTT
CASSGGLAGGTDTQYF
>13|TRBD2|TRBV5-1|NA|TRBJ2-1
TGCGCCAGCCGACTAGCGGGATTCACTGAGCAGTTCTTC
CASRLAGFTEQFF